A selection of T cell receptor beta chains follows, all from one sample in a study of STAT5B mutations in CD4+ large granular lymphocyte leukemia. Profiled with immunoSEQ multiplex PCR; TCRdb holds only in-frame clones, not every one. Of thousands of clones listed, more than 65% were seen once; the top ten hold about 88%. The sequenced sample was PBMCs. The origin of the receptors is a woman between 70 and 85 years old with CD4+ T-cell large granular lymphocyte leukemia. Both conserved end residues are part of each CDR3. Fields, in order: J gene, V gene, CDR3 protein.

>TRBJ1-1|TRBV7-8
CASSLDRLNTEAFF
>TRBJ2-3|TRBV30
CARSGGGDTQYF
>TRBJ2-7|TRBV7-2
CASTLAGAYEQYF
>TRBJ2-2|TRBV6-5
CASSRQGSTGELFF
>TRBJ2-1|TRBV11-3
CASSPNSGGRASEQFF
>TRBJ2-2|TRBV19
CASSLGTGELFF
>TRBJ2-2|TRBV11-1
CASSLAANRGRTGELFF
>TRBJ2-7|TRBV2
CASSAGVTYEQYF
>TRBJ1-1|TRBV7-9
CASSLYQTEAFF
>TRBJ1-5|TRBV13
CASGRGGTRQPQHF
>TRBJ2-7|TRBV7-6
CASSLGTSGSEQYF
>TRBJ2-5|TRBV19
CAKILAGGFQETQYF